The T cell receptor beta chain under discussion was sequenced for a study of blood T cell repertoires in COVID-19. CDR3 length: 15 residues. Germline V gene sequence: CDR1 MNHEY, CDR2 SVGEGT. The V and J ends lost 3 bases and 0 bases respectively, with 11 bases between them. TCRdb keeps only in-frame clones here, not all; method: immunoSEQ multiplex PCR. Of 250,000 to 400,000 clones in the sample, around 88% were seen once. Sequenced input: peripheral blood. This clonotype was sampled from a woman in her 30s with COVID-19, enrolled during active disease. The rearrangement uses TRBV6-2 or TRBV6-3 and TRBJ1-2; D call uncertain. The CDR3 loop reads CASSYRSPTNYGYTF. The CDR3 nucleotides are TGTGCCAGCAGTTATAGGAGTCCTACTAACTATGGCTACACCTTC.